This TCR beta chain comes out of a study of control samples from healthy donors and cancer patients. Some clones are missing from TCRdb's copy, which holds only in-frame ones; the method was immunoSEQ multiplex PCR. Among 70,000 to 90,000 clones listed, 70% to 90% were seen once. Trimming took 1 base from V and 1 from J, leaving 4 bases between them. CDR3 size: 13 residues. Germline assignment: CDR1 SEHNR and CDR2 FQNEAQ (reference sequence). This rearrangement joins TRBV7-9 to TRBJ1-1; D not certain. The source is an older woman with head and neck cancer. Sequencing was done on a sample of PBMCs. The CDR3 DNA follows: TGTGCCAGCAGCTTAGTAGAGAACACTGAAGCTTTCTTT. Translated, it gives CASSLVENTEAFF.